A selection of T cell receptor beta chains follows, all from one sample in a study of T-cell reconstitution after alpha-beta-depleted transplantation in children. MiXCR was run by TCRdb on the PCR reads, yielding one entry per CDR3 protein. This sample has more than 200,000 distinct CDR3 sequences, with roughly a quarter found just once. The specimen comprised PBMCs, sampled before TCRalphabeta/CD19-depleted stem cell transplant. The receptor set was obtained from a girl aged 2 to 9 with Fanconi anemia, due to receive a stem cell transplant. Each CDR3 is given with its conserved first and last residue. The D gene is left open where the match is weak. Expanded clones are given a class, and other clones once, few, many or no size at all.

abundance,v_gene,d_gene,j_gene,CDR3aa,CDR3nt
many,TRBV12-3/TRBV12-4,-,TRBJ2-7,CASSLALGRTQYF,TGTGCCAGCAGTTTAGCGCTTGGGCGAACGCAGTACTTC
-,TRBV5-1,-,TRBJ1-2,CASSPLGTWDYGYTF,TGCGCCAGCAGCCCCCTTGGAACCTGGGACTATGGCTACACCTTC
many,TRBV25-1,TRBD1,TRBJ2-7,CASSAGDRVYEQYF,TGTGCCAGCAGTGCCGGGGACAGGGTCTACGAGCAGTACTTC
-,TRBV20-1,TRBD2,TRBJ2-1,CSARDLDSGDPLSYNEQFF,TGCAGTGCTAGAGATCTGGATAGCGGGGACCCCCTCTCCTACAATGAGCAGTTCTTC
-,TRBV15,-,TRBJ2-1,CATSRDLTGTLSRNEQFF,TGTGCCACCAGCAGAGATCTAACGGGAACTCTTTCCAGGAATGAGCAGTTCTTC
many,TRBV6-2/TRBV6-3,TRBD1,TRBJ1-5,CASSYFAGTGIGNQPQHF,TGTGCCAGCAGTTACTTCGCCGGGACAGGGATAGGGAATCAGCCCCAGCATTTT
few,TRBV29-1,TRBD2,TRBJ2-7,CSVGTSGPEEQYF,TGCAGCGTTGGGACTAGCGGTCCGGAAGAGCAGTACTTC
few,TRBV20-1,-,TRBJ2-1,CSASELASYNEQFF,TGCAGTGCTAGTGAGCTAGCCTCCTACAATGAGCAGTTCTTC
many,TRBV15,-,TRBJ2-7,CATSRDHDVTYEQYF,TGTGCCACCAGCAGAGATCACGACGTTACCTACGAGCAGTACTTC
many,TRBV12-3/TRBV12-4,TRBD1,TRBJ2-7,CASSPGTGTPYEQYF,TGTGCCAGCAGCCCCGGGACAGGCACCCCCTACGAGCAGTACTTC
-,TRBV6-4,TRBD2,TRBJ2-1,CASSDGRGEYNEQFF,TGTGCCAGCAGTGACGGGCGGGGGGAATACAATGAGCAGTTCTTC
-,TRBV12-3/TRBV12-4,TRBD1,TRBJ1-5,CASSLLMQGVGNQPQHF,TGTGCCAGCAGTTTACTGATGCAGGGGGTAGGCAATCAGCCCCAGCATTTT
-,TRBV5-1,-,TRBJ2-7,CASSSDPLTYEQYF,TGCGCCAGCAGCTCGGACCCGTTAACCTACGAGCAGTACTTC
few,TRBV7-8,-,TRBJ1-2,CASSLGQRVYGYTF,TGTGCCAGCAGCTTAGGACAGAGGGTCTATGGCTACACCTTC
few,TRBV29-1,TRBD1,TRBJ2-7,CSVEAGGTGLTYEQYF,TGCAGCGTTGAAGCCGGGGGGACAGGGTTAACCTACGAGCAGTACTTC
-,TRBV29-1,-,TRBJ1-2,CSVKGLGGYTF,TGCAGCGTCAAAGGGTTAGGGGGCTACACCTTC
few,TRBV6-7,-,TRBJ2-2,CASSSGTSTGELFF,TGTGCCAGCAGTTCCGGGACTTCGACCGGGGAGCTGTTTTTT
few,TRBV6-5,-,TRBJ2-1,CASSSTLTGYNEQFF,TGTGCCAGCAGTTCGACTCTCACAGGGTACAATGAGCAGTTCTTC
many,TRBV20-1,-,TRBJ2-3,CSARVSSTDTQYF,TGCAGTGCTAGAGTCTCTAGCACAGATACGCAGTATTTT
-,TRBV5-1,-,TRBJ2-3,CASSGVDTQYF,TGCGCCAGCAGCGGGGTAGATACGCAGTATTTT
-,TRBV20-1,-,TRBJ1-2,CSARPRAVYTF,TGCAGTGCGCGTCCAAGGGCAGTCTACACCTTC
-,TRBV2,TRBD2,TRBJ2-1,CASSVTSGIDEQFF,TGTGCCAGCAGTGTTACTAGCGGGATAGATGAGCAGTTCTTC
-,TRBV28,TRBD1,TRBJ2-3,CASSLQTGGEYF,TGTGCCAGCAGTTTACAGACAGGGGGAGAGTATTTT
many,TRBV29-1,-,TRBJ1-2,CSVEDQNYGYTF,TGCAGCGTTGAGGACCAAAACTATGGCTACACCTTC
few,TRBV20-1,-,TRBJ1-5,CSARIPTGGNQPQHF,TGCAGTGCTAGAATTCCTACAGGTGGCAATCAGCCCCAGCATTTT
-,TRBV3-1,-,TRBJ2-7,CASSQAGVPYEQYF,TGTGCCAGCAGCCAAGCAGGGGTACCCTACGAGCAGTACTTC
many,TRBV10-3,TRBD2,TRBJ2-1,CAISESTSGGNEQFF,TGTGCCATCAGTGAGTCGACTAGCGGGGGCAATGAGCAGTTCTTC
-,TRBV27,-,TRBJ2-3,CASSLVQGHYPTSTDTQYF,TGTGCCAGCAGTTTGGTACAGGGCCACTACCCCACCAGCACAGATACGCAGTATTTT
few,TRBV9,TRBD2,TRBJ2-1,CASSPFKAGSYSEQFF,TGTGCCAGCAGCCCCTTCAAAGCGGGAAGCTACAGTGAGCAGTTCTTC
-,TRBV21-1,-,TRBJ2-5,CASSIRTGHRETQYF,TGTGCCAGCAGCATAAGGACAGGGCATCGGGAGACCCAGTACTTC
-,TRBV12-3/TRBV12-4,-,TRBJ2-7,CASSPPGTEQYF,TGTGCCAGCAGTCCCCCAGGGACCGAGCAGTACTTC
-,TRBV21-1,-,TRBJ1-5,CASSRGTGSYSNQPQHF,TGTGCCAGCAGCAGGGGGACAGGGTCTTATAGCAATCAGCCCCAGCATTTT
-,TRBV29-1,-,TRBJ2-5,CSVAPTRGQETQYF,TGCAGCGTTGCCCCAACCAGGGGTCAAGAGACCCAGTACTTC
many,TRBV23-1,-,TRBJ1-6,CANSSPLHF,TGCGCCAATAGTTCACCCCTCCACTTT
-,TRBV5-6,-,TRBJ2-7,CASSLSQPYEQYF,TGTGCCAGCAGCTTAAGTCAACCCTACGAGCAGTACTTC
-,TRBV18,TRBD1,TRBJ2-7,CASSPGTGQPEAYEQYF,TGTGCCAGCTCACCCGGGACAGGCCAGCCTGAGGCCTACGAGCAGTACTTC
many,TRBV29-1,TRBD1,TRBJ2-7,CSVEVGGQGDEQYF,TGCAGCGTTGAAGTTGGGGGACAGGGCGACGAGCAGTACTTC
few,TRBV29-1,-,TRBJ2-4,CSVAPRRGLAKNIQYF,TGCAGCGTTGCCCCACGCCGCGGCCTAGCCAAAAACATTCAGTACTTC
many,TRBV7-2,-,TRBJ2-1,CASSRGRYNEQFF,TGTGCCAGCAGCCGAGGGAGATACAATGAGCAGTTCTTC
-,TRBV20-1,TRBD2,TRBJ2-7,CSARGLAGFYEQYF,TGCAGTGCTAGAGGACTAGCGGGATTTTACGAGCAGTACTTC
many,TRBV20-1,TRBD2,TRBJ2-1,CSAPRLAGGLNEQFF,TGCAGTGCTCCGCGACTAGCGGGAGGGCTAAATGAGCAGTTCTTC
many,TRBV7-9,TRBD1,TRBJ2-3,CASSLTMTGDTQYF,TGTGCCAGCAGCCTGACCATGACAGGGGATACGCAGTATTTT
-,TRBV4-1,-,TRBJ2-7,CASSQQQAYEQYF,TGCGCCAGCAGCCAACAACAGGCTTACGAGCAGTACTTC